These 26 T cell receptor beta chains were all obtained from the same sample, sequenced in a study of T cells in Graves' hyperthyroidism and ophthalmopathy. Amplified regions were TCR beta CDR3 sequences from RNA transcripts. In the first-round RT-PCR of the TCR CDR3, the HTBI primer set was used. TCRdb independently ran MiXCR on the multiplex PCR reads; one entry per CDR3 protein. The sample includes over 500,000 distinct CDR3 sequences, 15% to 20% seen only once; the top ten take approximately 15%. The material sequenced was blood. The receptors stem from a woman younger than 30 with Graves' ophthalmopathy.

The chain couples TRBV9 to TRBJ2-4, with TRBD1 matching over 11 bases. V shed 3 bases, J shed 11 bases, and the junction held 7 bases outside the gene matches. Germline loops: CDR1 SGDLS, CDR2 YYNGEE. CDR3 length equals 14 residues. This chain's CDR3 is CASSGTGGASLQYF. CDR3 nucleotide sequence: TGTGCCAGCAGCGGGACAGGGGGCGCGTCGCTTCAGTACTTC.

This clonotype was seen many times. V and J are TRBV5-4 and TRBJ1-2, with 7 bases aligning to TRBD1. The length of the CDR3 is 15 residues. V lost 5 bases and J lost 0; bases outside the gene matches: 7. CDR1 and CDR2 from the germline V gene are SGHNT and YYREEE (reference sequence). CDR3 amino acids: CASREGTAANYGYTF. The DNA for the CDR3 is TGTGCCAGCAGGGAAGGGACAGCCGCTAACTATGGCTACACCTTC.

In its sample, this clonotype was seen many times. The rearrangement joins TRBV6-1 to TRBJ2-2; 9 bases line up with TRBD1. V shed 6 bases, J shed 2 bases, and the junction held 4 bases outside the gene matches. Germline CDR1 and CDR2: MNHNS and SASEGT. The CDR3 has 15 residues. The CDR3 loop reads CASRSGQGNTGELFF. DNA for the CDR3: TGTGCCAGCAGGTCGGGACAGGGTAACACCGGGGAGCTGTTTTTT.

V usage is TRBV25-1 and J usage is TRBJ1-5; D is ambiguous. Germline V gene lookup returns CDR1 MGHDK and CDR2 SYGVNS. The CDR3 is made up of 20 amino acids. V lost 7 bases, J lost 1 base, and 29 bases lay in between. The CDR3 is CASIPLPVYTTCLSNQPQHF. In DNA form, the CDR3 reads TGTGCCAGCATCCCCCTACCAGTATACACCACTTGTTTGAGCAATCAGCCCCAGCATTTT.

This clonotype occurred many times. The chain combines TRBV10-3 with TRBJ2-5; 10 nucleotides agree with TRBD2. From germline, CDR1 is ENHRY and CDR2 SYGVKD. Trimming cost V 6 bases and J 5 bases; bases outside gene matches: 9. The CDR3 runs to 15 residues. DNA of the CDR3: TGTGCCATCAGCAGCCCTAGCGGGAGCTGGGAGACCCAGTACTTC. The encoded protein is CAISSPSGSWETQYF.

This clonotype was found many times. The genes are TRBV5-1 and TRBJ1-1; unclear D gene. This CDR3 has 14 residues. Germline V gene sequence: CDR1 SGHRS, CDR2 YFSETQ. Trimming took off 4 bases at V and 7 bases at J, with 17 bases between the two ends. The CDR3 bases are TGCGCCAGCAGCCCGGTTTCCCTTGGAGGTGAAGCTTTCTTT. It yields the protein CASSPVSLGGEAFF.

This clonotype was detected many times. V gene TRBV6-1 combines with J gene TRBJ1-3; 9 bases fit TRBD1. There are 14 residues in the CDR3. The germline V gene encodes CDR1 MNHNS and CDR2 SASEGT. Trimming removed 6 bases from V and 2 bases from J; junction bases left unmatched: 2. CDR3 nucleotide sequence: TGTGCCAGCAGGGACAGGGGCACTGGAAACACCATATATTTT. Translating gives CASRDRGTGNTIYF.

This clonotype was observed many times. V is TRBV20-1 and J is TRBJ2-7; no clear D gene. This CDR3 region has 14 residues. The ends were cut back, 3 bases at V and 3 bases at J, with 15 bases in the middle. Germline assignment: CDR1 DFQATT and CDR2 SNEGSKA (reference sequence). The CDR3 protein is CSARLPRNNYEQYF. The CDR3 DNA reads TGCAGTGCTAGGTTACCTCGTAATAACTACGAGCAGTACTTC.

This clonotype was found many times. The V and J genes are TRBV28 and TRBJ2-7, with 8 bases matching TRBD2. This CDR3 contains 15 residues. Germline CDR1 is MDHEN and CDR2 is SYDVKM. J was trimmed by 6 bases and V by 3 bases; bases with no gene match: 10. CDR3: CASSLPGGRLGEQYF. CDR3 bases: TGTGCCAGCAGTTTGCCGGGCGGGAGGCTTGGCGAGCAGTACTTC.

The genes are TRBV30 and TRBJ2-7; D is undetermined. V was shortened by 4 bases and J by 3 bases, with 13 bases between the two germline ends. This CDR3 contains 13 residues. Germline V gene lookup returns CDR1 GTSNPN and CDR2 SVGIG (reference sequence). The CDR3 nucleotides read TGTGCCTGGAAAGGCAATCACCTCTACGAGCAGTACTTC. This codes for CAWKGNHLYEQYF.

This clonotype was detected a few times. V gene TRBV27 combines with J gene TRBJ2-7; 8 positions match TRBD2. The length of the CDR3 is 15 residues. Losses at the gene ends were 3 bases for V and 3 bases for J; bases not matched to a gene: 7. Germline CDR1 MNHEY, CDR2 SMNVEV (reference sequence). The CDR3 DNA sequence: TGTGCCAGCAGTTTTGTAGCGGGAACATTCTACGAGCAGTACTTC. Its protein is CASSFVAGTFYEQYF.

The gene calls are TRBV6-2 or TRBV6-3 and TRBJ2-2, with 9 bases fitting TRBD2. CDR1 is MNHEY and CDR2 is SVGEGT in the germline V gene. V was pared by 0 bases and J by 0 bases, with 2 bases of the junction left unmatched. The CDR3 loop spans 17 amino acids. The CDR3 is CASSYSLAGANTGELFF. CDR3 nucleotide sequence: TGTGCCAGCAGTTACTCCTTAGCGGGGGCGAACACCGGGGAGCTGTTTTTT.

Note on this clonotype: A read error may be the cause here, since a much bigger clone is one base away. V and J are TRBV7-8 and TRBJ2-1; a weak D match, TRBD2 (6 bases). The CDR3 consists of 13 residues. Per the germline V gene, CDR1 is SGHVS and CDR2 is FQNEAQ. The DNA of the CDR3 is TGTGCCGGCAGCTTAGAGAACAGGCGGGGGCAGTTCTTC. Translating gives CAGSLENRRGQFF. The full variable domain, rest sourced from reference TRBV7-8 and TRBJ2-1, is GAGVSQSPRYKVAKRGQDVALRCDPISGHVSLFWYQQALGQGPEFLTYFQNEAQLDKSGLPSDRFFAERPEGSVSTLKIQRTQQEDSAVYLCAGSLENRRGQFFGPGTRLTVL.

V is TRBV7-3 and J is TRBJ2-1; D is unclear. Germline CDR1 is SGHTA and CDR2 is FQGTGA. The V end was cut by 5 bases, the J end by 10 bases, with 18 bases between. This CDR3 contains 14 residues. The CDR3 region has the DNA TGTGCCAGCAGCCCTGAAAACTCGCCCGCAGAGCAGTTCTTC. It translates to CASSPENSPAEQFF.

This clonotype was picked up many times. The chain uses TRBV7-6 and TRBJ2-3; 10 bases line up with TRBD1. V shed 5 bases, J shed 3 bases, and the junction held 8 bases outside the gene matches. This CDR3 is 16 amino acids long. The germline V gene has CDR1 SGHVS and CDR2 FNYEAQ. The CDR3 reads CASSQPTGGSTDTQYF. CDR3 sequence (DNA): TGTGCCAGCAGCCAGCCGACAGGGGGCTCGACAGATACGCAGTATTTT.

This clonotype was observed at least ten times. The chain links TRBV11-1 to TRBJ1-2; TRBD1 is a possible D gene (5 bases). The CDR3 length is 14 residues. Germline V lookup: CDR1 SGHAT, CDR2 FQDESV (reference sequence). V lost 4 bases, J lost 4 bases, and 13 bases lay in between. The CDR3 spells CASSSDRGSYGYTF. The CDR3 DNA reads TGTGCCAGCAGCTCGGACCGGGGGAGCTATGGCTACACCTTC.

The chain recombines TRBV4-2 with TRBJ2-1; 10 nucleotides match TRBD2. CDR3 length equals 21 residues. Germline V CDR1 and CDR2: LGHNA, YNFKEQ. V dropped 3 bases and J dropped 2; count of bases not matched to a gene: 19. CDR3 nucleotides: TGTGCCAGCAGCCACTCACCCTGGCTAGCGGGGGCCCCCATCCCCTACAATGAGCAGTTCTTC. Translated: CASSHSPWLAGAPIPYNEQFF.

This clonotype appeared a few times. J is TRBJ1-4 and V is TRBV10-3, with 8 bases aligning to TRBD1. V lost 2 bases and J lost 5; bases outside the gene matches: 1. The CDR3 runs to 14 residues. Germline loops: CDR1 ENHRY, CDR2 SYGVKD. In DNA form, the CDR3 reads TGTGCCATCAGTGAGGGACAGGGAAATGAAAAACTGTTTTTT. Translated, it gives CAISEGQGNEKLFF.

In this sample, this clonotype turned up a few times. The chain has TRBV18 and TRBJ2-5; D is unclear. V was pared by 8 bases and J by 2 bases, with 15 bases between. This CDR3 is 14 amino acids long. CDR1 KGHSH and CDR2 LQKENI come from the germline V gene. CDR3 DNA sequence: TGTGCCAGCACAAGCTCGGCCGGTCAAGAGACCCAGTACTTC. Protein sequence: CASTSSAGQETQYF.

This clonotype was counted only a few times. V gene TRBV19 combines with J gene TRBJ2-1; TRBD2 is a possible D gene (6 bases). This CDR3 has 15 residues. Germline CDR1 reads LNHDA; CDR2 reads SQIVND (reference sequence). V gave up 1 base and J gave up 7 bases, with 14 bases separating them. CDR3 loop: CASSIVGGTRNEQFF. The DNA of the CDR3 is TGTGCCAGTAGTATAGTGGGAGGTACCCGGAATGAGCAGTTCTTC. Combining the CDR3 with reference TRBV19 and TRBJ2-1 gives the whole variable domain DGGITQSPKYLFRKEGQNVTLSCEQNLNHDAMYWYRQDPGQGLRLIYYSQIVNDFQKGDIAEGYSVSREKKESFPLTVTSAQKNPTAFYLCASSIVGGTRNEQFFGPGTRLTVL.

This clonotype was recorded many times. This chain joins TRBV5-1 and TRBJ2-7; D call uncertain. CDR1 is SGHRS and CDR2 is YFSETQ in the germline V gene. V was clipped by 0 bases and J by 5 bases, with 12 bases between them. CDR3 length equals 14 residues. DNA of the CDR3: TGCGCCAGCAGCTTGGGCGAGGATCTCAACGAGCAGTACTTC. This sequence encodes CASSLGEDLNEQYF.

This clonotype was counted many times. The chain has TRBV3-1 and TRBJ1-5; TRBD1 is a possible D gene (6 bases). Trimming stripped 0 bases from V and 4 bases from J, with 10 bases between. The CDR3 consists of 15 residues. The V gene's germline CDR1 is LGHDT and CDR2 YNNKEL (reference sequence). The CDR3 DNA is TGTGCCAGCAGCCAAGACAGGGGCCCTAATCAGCCCCAGCATTTT. Its protein is CASSQDRGPNQPQHF.

This clonotype was seen only a few times. The J gene is TRBJ1-4, the V gene TRBV3-1; TRBD1 matches at 8 bases. V trimming: 7 bases; J trimming: 7 bases; junction bases outside the gene matches: 8. The CDR3 spans 14 residues. The germline gives CDR1 LGHDT, CDR2 YNNKEL (reference sequence). The CDR3 nucleotides are TGTGCCAGCACCTCAGGGGGCGCAGGTGAAAAACTGTTTTTT. The encoded protein is CASTSGGAGEKLFF. The whole variable domain, filled in from reference TRBV3-1 and TRBJ1-4, reads DTAVSQTPKYLVTQMGNDKSIKCEQNLGHDTMYWYKQDSKKFLKIMFSYNNKELIINETVPNRFSPKSPDKAHLNLHINSLELGDSAVYFCASTSGGAGEKLFFGSGTQLSVL.

DNA of the CDR3: TGTGCCAGCAGCGTAAGCGGGGGGCGGGATGAAAAACTGTTTTTT. Protein product: CASSVSGGRDEKLFF. The V and J genes are TRBV9 and TRBJ1-4; perhaps TRBD1 as D (6 bases). V lost 1 base, J lost 6 bases, and 13 bases lay in between. CDR1 and CDR2 from the germline V gene are SGDLS and YYNGEE. This CDR3 comprises 15 residues. The complete variable domain, with remaining parts taken from reference TRBV9 and TRBJ1-4, reads DSGVTQTPKHLITATGQRVTLRCSPRSGDLSVYWYQQSLDQGLQFLIQYYNGEERAKGNILERFSAQQFPDLHSELNLSSLELGDSALYFCASSVSGGRDEKLFFGSGTQLSVL.

This clonotype was counted once. A much larger clone lies a single base off, so this may be a read error. The rearrangement joins TRBV20-1 to TRBJ2-2; D might be TRBD2 (6 bases). Germline V gene sequence: CDR1 DFQATT, CDR2 SNEGSKA (reference sequence). This CDR3 comprises 14 residues. For the CDR3, the DNA is TGCAGTGCTAGAGGGGCGGCGGGGACCGGGGAGCTGTCTTTT. This codes for CSARGAAGTGELSF.

V is TRBV6-1 and J is TRBJ2-1; D call uncertain. Germline V gene data show CDR1 as MNHNS and CDR2 as SASEGT. The germline V and J ends were trimmed by 5 bases and 4 bases, with 9 bases remaining between them. The CDR3 loop spans 13 amino acids. The CDR3: CASSSPSYNEQFF. Written as DNA, the CDR3 is TGTGCCAGCAGTTCCCCTAGTTACAATGAGCAGTTCTTC.